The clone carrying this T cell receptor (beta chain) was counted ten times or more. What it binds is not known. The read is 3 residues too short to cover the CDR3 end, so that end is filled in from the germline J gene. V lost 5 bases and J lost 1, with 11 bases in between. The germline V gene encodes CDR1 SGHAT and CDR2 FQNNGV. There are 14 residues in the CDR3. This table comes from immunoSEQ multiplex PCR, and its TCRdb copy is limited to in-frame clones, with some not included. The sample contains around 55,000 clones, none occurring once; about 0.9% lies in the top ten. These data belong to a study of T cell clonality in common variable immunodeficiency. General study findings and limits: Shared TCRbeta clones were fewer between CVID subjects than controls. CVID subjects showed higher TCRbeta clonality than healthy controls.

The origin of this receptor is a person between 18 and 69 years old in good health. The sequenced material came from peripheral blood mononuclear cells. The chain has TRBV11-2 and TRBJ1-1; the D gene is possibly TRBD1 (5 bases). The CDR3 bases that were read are TGTGCCAGCAGCCTTGACAGCCCGAACACTGAA. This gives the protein CASSLDSPNTE. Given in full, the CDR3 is CASSLDSPNTEAFF.